These T cell receptor beta chains were read from a single sample in a study of T cell repertoires in ileal Crohn's disease. Here immunoSEQ multiplex PCR was the method, and the copy in TCRdb shows in-frame clones only, minus some. The sample lists roughly 13,000 clones, around 84% occurring once. The sample consisted of ileal tissue. The receptors stem from an adult with Crohn's disease. CDR3s include the opening cysteine and the closing phenylalanine or tryptophan. The D gene is left open where the match is weak. Clone size is shown for a subset of rows, as once, few, many or a class of expanded clone.

CDR3nt,CDR3aa,j_gene,d_gene,v_gene,abundance
TGTGCCAGCAAGGACTCTGGTACGGAGACCCAGTACTTC,CASKDSGTETQYF,TRBJ2-5,-,TRBV28,-
TGCGCCAGCAGCTTGGGCTCCACACTTAATTTCCCAGGGCAGGATCAGCCCCAGCATTTT,CASSLGSTLNFPGQDQPQHF,TRBJ1-5,-,TRBV5-1,-
TGTGCCAATAGGCGGACAGGGAGCGACAATGAGCAGTTCTTC,CANRRTGSDNEQFF,TRBJ2-1,TRBD1,TRBV18,few
TGTGCCACCAGCAGAAGAGGACAGGGGGCAACTAATGAAAAACTGTTTTTT,CATSRRGQGATNEKLFF,TRBJ1-4,TRBD1,TRBV15,-
TGTGCCAGCACACGAGAGGGGACAGGGGCCTACGAGCAGTACTTC,CASTREGTGAYEQYF,TRBJ2-7,TRBD1,TRBV7-8,-
TGTGCCAGCGAGGACTGGAAACGAGATAATTCACCCCTCCACTTT,CASEDWKRDNSPLHF,TRBJ1-6,-,TRBV28,medium-sized
TGTGCCAGCAGTTTCCACGGAGCTAACTATGGCTACACCTTC,CASSFHGANYGYTF,TRBJ1-2,-,TRBV28,-
TGCGCCAGCAGCTTGACGGGACAGGGAAACACCATATATTTT,CASSLTGQGNTIYF,TRBJ1-3,TRBD1,TRBV5-1,few
TGTGCCAGCTCACCACGGACATCGGACATTCAGTACTTC,CASSPRTSDIQYF,TRBJ2-4,-,TRBV18,few
TGTGCCAGCAGTTTATCGTGGGCAACTAGCACAGATACGCAGTATTTT,CASSLSWATSTDTQYF,TRBJ2-3,-,TRBV27,-
TGTGCCAGCAGCACCGGGAACGCTCAAGAGACCCAGTACTTC,CASSTGNAQETQYF,TRBJ2-5,-,TRBV5-4,-